This T cell receptor (beta chain) came from a study of Ad26.COV2.S vaccination and SARS-CoV-2 variants. Study-level points and caveats: Assessments of TCR breadth and depth may have underestimated the total T cell responses. Vaccine and placebo recipients had similar non-spike TCR breadth.

Treatment noted: roughly 18 received Ad26.COV2.S at low or high dose, single or two shots; several received placebo; per-sample allocation not given. Material that was analyzed had been drawn on day 63 after the first vaccine or placebo injection. TCRdb keeps only in-frame clones here, not all; method: immunoSEQ multiplex PCR. The repertoire has about 680,000 clones, about 89% of them found once; the top ten carry about 1.5%. This clone was observed a handful of times. Its antigen is still unknown. The CDR3 is 12 residues long. Trimming stripped 7 bases from V and 6 bases from J, with 9 bases between.

Sequences were derived from peripheral blood, sampled in a trial of Ad26.COV2.S vaccine versus placebo. This clonotype was obtained from a person aged 18-65 years who received the Ad26.COV2.S COVID-19 vaccine or a placebo. The chain couples TRBV12-3 or TRBV12-4 to TRBJ2-2; D call uncertain. The chain's CDR3 is CASNTVAGELFF. The CDR3 nucleotides are TGTGCCAGCAATACGGTGGCCGGGGAGCTGTTTTTT.